Listed below are T cell receptor beta chains from one sample, sequenced in a study of blood T cell repertoires in COVID-19. Using immunoSEQ multiplex PCR, the repertoire was profiled, and TCRdb retains in-frame clones only, with some absent. The sample lists approximately 210,000 clones, 82% seen once, with more than 3% in the top ten. The sequenced sample was PBMCs or T cells enriched from blood (not recorded which). The receptor source for this set is a woman aged 55-70 years who had recovered from COVID-19. Each CDR3 is given with its conserved first and last residue. Fields, in order: D gene, clone size, V gene, J gene, CDR3 DNA, CDR3 protein. A D gene is named only where the DNA matches it firmly. Expanded clones are given a class, and other clones once, few, many or no size at all.

D: NA
size: NA
V: TRBV12-3/TRBV12-4
J: TRBJ1-2
DNA: TGTGCCAGCAGTTTAGGGCAGAACTATGGCTACACCTTC
CDR3: CASSLGQNYGYTF

D: TRBD1
size: NA
V: TRBV5-1
J: TRBJ2-7
DNA: TGCGCCAGCAGCTCCGGGACAGTCTCCTACGAGCAGTACTTC
CDR3: CASSSGTVSYEQYF

D: TRBD1
size: NA
V: TRBV7-9
J: TRBJ2-2
DNA: TGTGCCAGCAGCGAAACCAGGGGGCACGACGGGGAGCTGTTTTTT
CDR3: CASSETRGHDGELFF

D: NA
size: NA
V: TRBV4-2
J: TRBJ2-7
DNA: TGTGCCAGCAGCCGCGGACAGAGCTCCTACGAGCAGTACTTC
CDR3: CASSRGQSSYEQYF

D: TRBD1
size: NA
V: TRBV29-1
J: TRBJ1-2
DNA: TGCAGCTCCAGAGTGGGGGACAGGGGGAGATATGGCTACACCTTC
CDR3: CSSRVGDRGRYGYTF

D: NA
size: NA
V: TRBV7-9
J: TRBJ2-5
DNA: TGTGCCAGCAGCTTCAAGAACCAGGGGGAGACCCAGTACTTC
CDR3: CASSFKNQGETQYF

D: NA
size: NA
V: TRBV4-3
J: TRBJ2-1
DNA: TGCGCCAGCAGGTCGCGAGGGTACAATGAGCAGTTCTTC
CDR3: CASRSRGYNEQFF

D: NA
size: NA
V: TRBV29-1
J: TRBJ1-1
DNA: TGCAGCGTTGTGAGTAGTTCGAACACTGAAGCTTTCTTT
CDR3: CSVVSSSNTEAFF

D: NA
size: NA
V: TRBV7-9
J: TRBJ1-5
DNA: TGTGCCAGCAGCTTAGAGGGCGGGAATCAGCCCCAGCATTTT
CDR3: CASSLEGGNQPQHF

D: TRBD2
size: NA
V: TRBV7-2
J: TRBJ2-3
DNA: TGTGCCAGCAGCTCCGGGACTAGCTTAGGCACAGATACGCAGTATTTT
CDR3: CASSSGTSLGTDTQYF

D: TRBD1
size: NA
V: TRBV19
J: TRBJ2-5
DNA: TGTGCCAGTAGTATAGATTGGGACAGGGTGGAGACCCAGTACTTC
CDR3: CASSIDWDRVETQYF

D: NA
size: few
V: TRBV7-9
J: TRBJ1-4
DNA: TGTGCCAGCAGCTTAAAAACAGTCGTAGTTGCAACTAATGAAAAACTGTTTTTT
CDR3: CASSLKTVVVATNEKLFF

D: TRBD1
size: few
V: TRBV3-1/TRBV3-2
J: TRBJ1-1
DNA: TGTGCCAGCAGCCCCAGGGGGCTGGATGAAGCTTTCTTT
CDR3: CASSPRGLDEAFF

D: TRBD1
size: once
V: TRBV19
J: TRBJ2-7
DNA: TGTGCCAGTAGTATAGATTCCCAGGGGGCGTCCGAGCAGTACTTC
CDR3: CASSIDSQGASEQYF

D: NA
size: NA
V: TRBV5-4
J: TRBJ2-5
DNA: TGTGCCAGCAGCTTACAAAACCAAGAGACCCAGTACTTC
CDR3: CASSLQNQETQYF

D: TRBD2
size: NA
V: TRBV12-3/TRBV12-4
J: TRBJ2-3
DNA: TGTGCCAGCAAGGCGGGGGTTACAGATACGCAGTATTTT
CDR3: CASKAGVTDTQYF

D: NA
size: NA
V: TRBV15
J: TRBJ2-6
DNA: TGTGCCACCAGCAGACAGGGTGGTGGGGCCAACGTCCTGACTTTC
CDR3: CATSRQGGGANVLTF

D: NA
size: NA
V: TRBV6-1
J: TRBJ1-1
DNA: TGTGCCAGCAGTGATGGTATTTTTACAGGTGAAGCTTTCTTT
CDR3: CASSDGIFTGEAFF

D: NA
size: NA
V: TRBV3-1/TRBV3-2
J: TRBJ2-3
DNA: TGTGCCAGCAGCCAAGAGGGGGGAAGCACAGATACGCAGTATTTT
CDR3: CASSQEGGSTDTQYF

D: NA
size: NA
V: TRBV6-5
J: TRBJ1-1
DNA: TGTGCCAGCACCAGGTTCACTGAAGCTTTCTTT
CDR3: CASTRFTEAFF

D: TRBD2
size: NA
V: TRBV6-6
J: TRBJ2-2
DNA: TGTGCCAGCAGTTATGGCGGGAGTACCGGGGAGCTGTTTTTT
CDR3: CASSYGGSTGELFF

D: NA
size: once
V: TRBV5-6
J: TRBJ1-2
DNA: TGTGCCAGCAACATGGGACACCTGTTGGCCTATGGCTACACCTTC
CDR3: CASNMGHLLAYGYTF

D: NA
size: few
V: TRBV4-1
J: TRBJ2-3
DNA: TGCGCCAGCAGCCTACCTGTCCCAGGGTCCCCGGGCTTCTCTAGCACAGATACGCAGTATTTT
CDR3: CASSLPVPGSPGFSSTDTQYF

D: NA
size: once
V: TRBV7-6
J: TRBJ2-5
DNA: TGTGCCAGCACCTCTCCCTTCCGAGAGACCCAGTACTTC
CDR3: CASTSPFRETQYF

D: NA
size: once
V: TRBV28
J: TRBJ2-7
DNA: TGTGCCAGCATTCAGAACTACGAGCAGTACTTC
CDR3: CASIQNYEQYF

D: NA
size: NA
V: TRBV7-9
J: TRBJ1-2
DNA: TGTGCCAGCAGCTTCCCACAGGGAAACTATGGCTACACCTTC
CDR3: CASSFPQGNYGYTF

D: NA
size: NA
V: TRBV12-3/TRBV12-4
J: TRBJ1-2
DNA: TGTGCCAGCATGCCTGAGCCGACTTATGGCTACACCTTC
CDR3: CASMPEPTYGYTF

D: TRBD2
size: NA
V: TRBV30
J: TRBJ2-1
DNA: TGTGCCTACTCAAAGGCGGGAGGTCCCTACAATGAGCAGTTCTTC
CDR3: CAYSKAGGPYNEQFF

D: TRBD2
size: NA
V: TRBV5-1
J: TRBJ2-1
DNA: TGCGCCAGCAGCTCGGGGACTAGCGGGTTCTACAATGAGCAGTTCTTC
CDR3: CASSSGTSGFYNEQFF

D: TRBD2
size: NA
V: TRBV2
J: TRBJ2-5
DNA: TGTGCCAGCAGTGTATCTAGCGGGGGTTGGGAGACCCAGTACTTC
CDR3: CASSVSSGGWETQYF

D: NA
size: few
V: TRBV27
J: TRBJ2-7
DNA: TGTGCCAGCAGCCTAAGCCCCCCGCTAGCGCAGTACTCCTACGAGCAGTACTTC
CDR3: CASSLSPPLAQYSYEQYF

D: TRBD2
size: NA
V: TRBV19
J: TRBJ2-2
DNA: TGTGCCAGTTTACAGGGGGGGCTAGCGGGAGTTGTCGGGGAGCTGTTTTTT
CDR3: CASLQGGLAGVVGELFF

D: TRBD1
size: NA
V: TRBV18
J: TRBJ1-3
DNA: TGTGCCAGCTCACCGACCGGGACAGGTGGAAACACCATATATTTT
CDR3: CASSPTGTGGNTIYF

D: TRBD1
size: NA
V: TRBV6-1
J: TRBJ1-6
DNA: TGTGCCAGCAGTGACGACAGGGCGAACTATAATTCACCCCTCCACTTT
CDR3: CASSDDRANYNSPLHF

D: NA
size: NA
V: TRBV7-9
J: TRBJ2-7
DNA: TGTGCCAGCAGCAACGCCGGACTCCTCTACGAGCAGTACTTC
CDR3: CASSNAGLLYEQYF

D: NA
size: NA
V: TRBV12-3/TRBV12-4
J: TRBJ2-7
DNA: TGTGCCAGCAGTCCGACAGTCTCCTACGAGCAGTACTTC
CDR3: CASSPTVSYEQYF

D: NA
size: NA
V: TRBV6-5
J: TRBJ2-5
DNA: TGTGCCAGCAGGCTCCAAGGGGCTCAAGAGACCCAGTACTTC
CDR3: CASRLQGAQETQYF

D: NA
size: NA
V: TRBV6-5
J: TRBJ2-4
DNA: TGTGCCAGCAGTTCCCCAGGGTCCAAAAACATTCAGTACTTC
CDR3: CASSSPGSKNIQYF

D: NA
size: NA
V: TRBV10-2
J: TRBJ1-4
DNA: TGCGCCAGCAGGAACACCTCAGGGGAAAAACTGTTTTTT
CDR3: CASRNTSGEKLFF

D: NA
size: NA
V: TRBV5-6
J: TRBJ2-3
DNA: TGTGCCAGCAGCCAGAACACAGATACGCAGTATTTT
CDR3: CASSQNTDTQYF

D: TRBD1
size: few
V: TRBV7-7
J: TRBJ2-2
DNA: TGTGCCAGCAGCCGCGGACAGGGCGGTCCCGGGGAGCTGTTTTTT
CDR3: CASSRGQGGPGELFF

D: NA
size: NA
V: TRBV19
J: TRBJ1-1
DNA: TGTGCCAGTAGATCGGACAGAGCCTTCACTGAAGCTTTCTTT
CDR3: CASRSDRAFTEAFF

D: TRBD1
size: NA
V: TRBV7-3
J: TRBJ1-6
DNA: TGTGCCAGCAGCTTAACCCCCCAGTCTGTGACAGGGTCCTATAATTCACCCCTCCACTTT
CDR3: CASSLTPQSVTGSYNSPLHF

D: TRBD1
size: NA
V: TRBV7-2
J: TRBJ1-2
DNA: TGTGCCAGCAGGGATGGACAGGTGAAGGGCTACACCTTC
CDR3: CASRDGQVKGYTF

D: NA
size: once
V: TRBV6-5
J: TRBJ1-4
DNA: TGTGCCAGCAGTTACTCCCCCGGTTGGGAAAAACTGTTTTTT
CDR3: CASSYSPGWEKLFF

D: NA
size: NA
V: TRBV10-3
J: TRBJ2-1
DNA: TGTGCCATAACCACAGGGAGCTCCTACAATGAGCAGTTCTTC
CDR3: CAITTGSSYNEQFF

D: NA
size: NA
V: TRBV19
J: TRBJ2-7
DNA: TGTGCCAGTAGTACGACTCTGGTCCCCTACGAGCAGTACTTC
CDR3: CASSTTLVPYEQYF

D: NA
size: once
V: TRBV5-6
J: TRBJ2-5
DNA: TGTGCCAGCAGCTTGAAGGTGCAGGGGACGAGAGCGGAGACCCAGTACTTC
CDR3: CASSLKVQGTRAETQYF

D: NA
size: once
V: TRBV10-2
J: TRBJ2-6
DNA: TGCGCCAGCAGGGATTCTACCGGGACCCCGGGAGTGTCTGGGGCCAACGTCCTGACTTTC
CDR3: CASRDSTGTPGVSGANVLTF

D: TRBD1
size: NA
V: TRBV9
J: TRBJ1-3
DNA: TGTGCCAGCAGCTCCAACCGGGACAGGGGGTTTCGAAACACCATATATTTT
CDR3: CASSSNRDRGFRNTIYF

D: TRBD2
size: NA
V: TRBV11-2
J: TRBJ2-7
DNA: TGTGCCAGCAGCCTGCCAGGAGGGAGGGCCTACGAGCAGTACTTC
CDR3: CASSLPGGRAYEQYF

D: NA
size: NA
V: TRBV7-2
J: TRBJ1-2
DNA: TGTGCCAGCAGCTTAGAGTCGGACTCAGGAGCATATGGCTACACCTTC
CDR3: CASSLESDSGAYGYTF

D: TRBD1
size: NA
V: TRBV3-1/TRBV3-2
J: TRBJ1-3
DNA: TGTGCCAGCAGCCCTCCAGGGGGCCCTGGAAACACCATATATTTT
CDR3: CASSPPGGPGNTIYF

D: TRBD1
size: NA
V: TRBV7-9
J: TRBJ2-7
DNA: TGTGCCAGCAGCTTCCCGGACAGGGCCAGGTACGAGCAGTACTTC
CDR3: CASSFPDRARYEQYF

D: NA
size: NA
V: TRBV15
J: TRBJ2-7
DNA: TGTGCCACCAGCCCCAGGACTGGTGGCAACGAGCAGTACTTC
CDR3: CATSPRTGGNEQYF